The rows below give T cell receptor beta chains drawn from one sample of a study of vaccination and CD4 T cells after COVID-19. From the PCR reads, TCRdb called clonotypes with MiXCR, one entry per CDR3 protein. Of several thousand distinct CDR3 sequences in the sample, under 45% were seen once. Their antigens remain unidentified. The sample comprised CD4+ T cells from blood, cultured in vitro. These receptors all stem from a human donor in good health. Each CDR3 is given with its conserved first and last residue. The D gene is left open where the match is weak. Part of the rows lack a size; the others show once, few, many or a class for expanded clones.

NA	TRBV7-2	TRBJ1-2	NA	CASSIGTNYGYTF	TGTGCCAGCAGTATCGGGACAAACTATGGCTACACCTTC
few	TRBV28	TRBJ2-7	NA	CASRSQGSRTRYEQYF	TGTGCCAGCAGGTCCCAGGGTAGCAGGACACGCTACGAGCAGTACTTC
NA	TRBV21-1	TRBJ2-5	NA	CASSKDAGTGIETQYF	TGTGCCAGCAGCAAAGACGCCGGGACAGGGATCGAGACCCAGTACTTC
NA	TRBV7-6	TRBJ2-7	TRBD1	CASSLVGDSPYEQYF	TGTGCCAGCAGCTTAGTTGGGGACAGCCCCTACGAGCAGTACTTC
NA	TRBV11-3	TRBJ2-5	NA	CASSLDARQETQYF	TGTGCCAGCAGCTTAGATGCCAGGCAAGAGACCCAGTACTTC
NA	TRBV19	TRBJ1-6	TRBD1	CASRQGPVLSSYNSPLHF	TGTGCCAGTAGACAGGGGCCGGTCTTGAGCTCCTATAATTCACCCCTCCACTTT
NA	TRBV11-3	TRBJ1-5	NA	CASSLGTSLF	TGTGCCAGCAGCTTAGGGACCTCGCTTTTT
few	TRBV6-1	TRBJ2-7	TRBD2	CASSLSPGTSGSYEQYF	TGTGCCAGCAGCCTCTCCCCCGGGACTAGCGGTTCCTACGAGCAGTACTTC
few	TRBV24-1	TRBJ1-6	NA	CATIVGHRNSPLHF	TGTGCCACCATCGTGGGACACCGTAATTCACCCCTCCACTTT
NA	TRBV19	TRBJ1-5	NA	CASSIGGNQPQHF	TGTGCCAGTAGTATTGGGGGCAATCAGCCCCAGCATTTT
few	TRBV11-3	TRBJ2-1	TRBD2	CASSSGRTSGSYEQFF	TGTGCCAGCAGCTCAGGGCGGACTAGCGGGAGTTATGAGCAGTTCTTC
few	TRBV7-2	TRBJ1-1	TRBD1	CASSRDRLNTEAFF	TGTGCCAGCAGCCGGGACAGGTTGAACACTGAAGCTTTCTTT
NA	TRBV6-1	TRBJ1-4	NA	CASSEASRGVKGEKLFF	TGTGCCAGCAGCGAGGCCTCGCGGGGAGTGAAGGGTGAAAAACTGTTTTTT
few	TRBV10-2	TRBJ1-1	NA	CASSGRKVANTEAFF	TGCGCCAGCAGTGGTAGGAAGGTGGCAAACACTGAAGCTTTCTTT
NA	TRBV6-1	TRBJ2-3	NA	CASGLLTDTQYF	TGTGCCAGCGGCCTTCTCACAGATACGCAGTATTTT
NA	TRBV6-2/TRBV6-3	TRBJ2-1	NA	CASSYSFSGGVNEQFF	TGTGCCAGCAGTTACTCGTTCTCGGGGGGCGTAAATGAGCAGTTCTTC
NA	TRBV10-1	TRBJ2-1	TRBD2	CASSVRGRAHNEQFF	TGCGCCAGCAGTGTTCGCGGGAGGGCCCACAATGAGCAGTTCTTC
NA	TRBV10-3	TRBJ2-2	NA	CAISLDGVGELFF	TGTGCCATCAGCCTAGACGGGGTCGGGGAGCTGTTTTTT
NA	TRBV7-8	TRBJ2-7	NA	CASSSQGRYEQYF	TGTGCCAGCAGCTCACAGGGTCGTTACGAGCAGTACTTC
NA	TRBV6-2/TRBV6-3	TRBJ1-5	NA	CASSYQKENQPQHF	TGTGCCAGCAGTTACCAGAAGGAAAATCAGCCCCAGCATTTT
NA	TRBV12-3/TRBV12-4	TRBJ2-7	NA	CASGGHGASYEQYF	TGTGCCAGCGGGGGGCATGGGGCGAGCTACGAGCAGTACTTC
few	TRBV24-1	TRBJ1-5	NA	CATSDDVKPQHF	TGTGCCACCAGTGATGACGTCAAGCCCCAGCATTTT
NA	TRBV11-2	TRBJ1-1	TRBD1	CASGTRTGPNTEAFF	TGTGCCAGCGGTACGAGGACAGGACCGAACACTGAAGCTTTCTTT
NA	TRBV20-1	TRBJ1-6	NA	CSASTSVGDETPLHF	TGCAGTGCTAGTACCTCTGTTGGGGACGAGACACCCCTCCACTTT
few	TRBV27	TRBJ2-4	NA	CASNLIQGHNGRKNIQYF	TGTGCCAGCAACCTGATACAGGGACACAACGGGAGGAAGAACATTCAGTACTTC
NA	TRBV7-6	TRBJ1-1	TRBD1	CASSLRTGVTEAFF	TGTGCCAGCAGCTTAAGGACAGGGGTAACTGAAGCTTTCTTT
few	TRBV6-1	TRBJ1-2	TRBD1	CASSPTGQGLYGYTF	TGTGCCAGCAGCCCAACAGGACAGGGCCTCTATGGCTACACCTTC
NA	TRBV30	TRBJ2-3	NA	CAWSFRDTQYF	TGTGCCTGGAGTTTCAGGGATACGCAGTATTTT
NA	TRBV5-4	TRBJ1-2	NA	CASSSRQDLYGYTF	TGTGCCAGCAGCTCACGACAGGACCTCTATGGCTACACCTTC
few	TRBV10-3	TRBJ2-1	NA	CAISEPTTVYNEQFF	TGTGCCATCAGTGAGCCAACCACGGTGTACAATGAGCAGTTCTTC
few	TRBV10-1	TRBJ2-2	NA	CASSELGHTGELFF	TGCGCCAGCAGTGAGCTGGGTCACACCGGGGAGCTGTTTTTT
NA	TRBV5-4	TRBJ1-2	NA	CASSFGGERSYGYTF	TGTGCCAGCAGCTTCGGAGGGGAGAGGTCCTATGGCTACACCTTC
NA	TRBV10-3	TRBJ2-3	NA	CAISDWPSTDTQYF	TGTGCCATCAGTGATTGGCCTAGCACAGATACGCAGTATTTT
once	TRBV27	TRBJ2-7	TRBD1	CATRGQGAHEQYF	TGTGCCACTCGAGGACAGGGTGCCCACGAGCAGTACTTC
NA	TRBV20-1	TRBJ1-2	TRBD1	CSAFTTGLGGYTF	TGCAGTGCTTTCACGACAGGGCTTGGGGGCTACACCTTC
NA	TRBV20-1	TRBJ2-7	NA	CSASPPGTGLFEQYF	TGCAGTGCTAGCCCCCCCGGGACGGGGCTTTTCGAGCAGTACTTC
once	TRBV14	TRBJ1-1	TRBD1	CASSQYRGTEAFF	TGTGCCAGCAGCCAGTACAGGGGGACTGAAGCTTTCTTT
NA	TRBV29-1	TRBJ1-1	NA	CSVRDMNTEAFF	TGCAGCGTCCGGGACATGAACACTGAAGCTTTCTTT
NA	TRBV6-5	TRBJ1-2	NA	CASSYNQANYGYTF	TGTGCCAGCAGTTACAACCAAGCTAACTATGGCTACACCTTC
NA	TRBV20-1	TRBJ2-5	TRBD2	CSARDRREGLETQYF	TGCAGTGCTAGAGATCGGCGGGAGGGCTTGGAGACCCAGTACTTC
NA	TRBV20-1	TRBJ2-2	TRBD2	CSARETSGRNTGELFF	TGCAGTGCTAGGGAGACTAGCGGGAGGAACACCGGGGAGCTGTTTTTT
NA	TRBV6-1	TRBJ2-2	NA	CASSEARSPGELFF	TGTGCCAGCAGTGAAGCGCGTAGTCCCGGGGAGCTGTTTTTT
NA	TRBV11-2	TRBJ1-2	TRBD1	CASSPLRGQVNYGYTF	TGTGCCAGCAGTCCACTGCGGGGACAGGTGAACTATGGCTACACCTTC
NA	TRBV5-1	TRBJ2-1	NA	CASSLWGTNTQYNEQFF	TGCGCCAGCAGCTTGTGGGGGACCAATACACAATACAATGAGCAGTTCTTC
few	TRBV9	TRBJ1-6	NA	CASSVATSNSPLHF	TGTGCCAGCAGCGTAGCTACGAGTAATTCACCCCTCCACTTT
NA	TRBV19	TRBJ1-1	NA	CASSIDRNTEAFF	TGTGCCAGTAGTATTGACCGGAACACTGAAGCTTTCTTT
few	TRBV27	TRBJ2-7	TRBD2	CASSLSGTSGRIYEQYF	TGTGCCAGCAGTTTATCCGGGACTAGCGGGAGGATCTACGAGCAGTACTTC
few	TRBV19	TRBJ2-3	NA	CASSLAGAADTQYF	TGTGCCAGTAGTCTGGCGGGGGCGGCAGATACGCAGTATTTT
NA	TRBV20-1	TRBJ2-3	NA	CSAYFDRRYTQYF	TGCAGTGCTTACTTCGACAGGCGATATACGCAGTATTTT
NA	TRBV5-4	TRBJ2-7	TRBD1	CASSWDRSYEQYF	TGTGCCAGCAGCTGGGACAGGTCCTACGAGCAGTACTTC
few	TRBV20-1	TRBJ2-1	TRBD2	CSARGAGGTPSNEQFF	TGCAGTGCTAGAGGGGCGGGAGGGACCCCATCCAATGAGCAGTTCTTC
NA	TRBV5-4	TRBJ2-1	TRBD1	CASSPGTGGGNEQFF	TGTGCCAGCAGCCCCGGGACAGGGGGCGGGAATGAGCAGTTCTTC
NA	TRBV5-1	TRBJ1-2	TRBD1	CASSLVTGGRGQGYTF	TGCGCCAGCAGCTTGGTCACCGGAGGCAGGGGGCAAGGCTACACCTTC
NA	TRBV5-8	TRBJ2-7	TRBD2	CASSLAGTSTEQYF	TGTGCCAGCAGCTTGGCTGGGACTAGTACCGAGCAGTACTTC